One sample yielded the 14 T cell receptor beta chains listed below, sequenced in a study of technical replicates of blood from a handful of donors. Using immunoSEQ multiplex PCR, the repertoire was profiled, and TCRdb retains in-frame clones only, with some absent. This sample has about 93,000 clones, with approximately 95% found just once. Specimen: T cells isolated from PBMCs. The source is a human donor in good health.

The CDR3 is CASRMGWGPQETQYF. The CDR3 region has the DNA TGTGCCAGCAGGATGGGATGGGGGCCCCAAGAGACCCAGTACTTC. The rearrangement uses TRBV7-6 and TRBJ2-5; D perhaps matches TRBD1 (6 bases). CDR3 length: 15 residues. The germline V gene encodes CDR1 SGHVS and CDR2 FNYEAQ. V shed 6 bases and J shed 1 base, with 15 bases lying between them.

The chain uses TRBV30 and TRBJ1-6; TRBD1 is a possible D gene (6 bases). The germline V gene has CDR1 GTSNPN and CDR2 SVGIG (reference sequence). V lost 1 base and J lost 9, with 10 bases in between. This CDR3 is 13 amino acids long. Here the CDR3 DNA reads TGTGCCTGGAGTGAGGACAGCGGTTCACCCCTCCACTTT. This sequence encodes CAWSEDSGSPLHF.

This chain uses TRBV29-1 with TRBJ1-1; 9 bases match TRBD1. CDR1 SQVTM and CDR2 ANQGSEA come from the germline V gene. The CDR3 is made up of 13 amino acids. Trimming removed 6 bases from V and 1 base from J; junction bases left unmatched: 3. The CDR3, as DNA: TGCAGCGTCCTGGGACAGGGGAACACTGAAGCTTTCTTT. It translates to CSVLGQGNTEAFF.

The chain recombines TRBV6-6 with TRBJ2-7; D perhaps matches TRBD2 (5 bases). Looked up from germline, CDR1 is MNHNY and CDR2 is SVGAGI (reference sequence). This CDR3 contains 13 residues. The V end was cut by 0 bases, the J end by 6 bases, with 9 bases between. The CDR3 protein is CASSYSRRAEQYF. The DNA for the CDR3 is TGTGCCAGCAGTTACTCGAGGCGGGCCGAGCAGTACTTC.

This chain's CDR3 is CASSSTGLAGVLETQYF. CDR3 DNA: TGTGCCAGCAGCTCAACGGGACTAGCGGGAGTTTTAGAGACCCAGTACTTC. The chain uses TRBV5-6 and TRBJ2-5, with TRBD2 identical over 14 bases. Losses at the gene ends were 3 bases for V and 4 bases for J; bases not matched to a gene: 8. The CDR3 runs to 17 residues. Germline V gives CDR1 SGHDT, CDR2 YYEEEE.

The V gene is TRBV18, the J gene TRBJ1-2, with D perhaps TRBD1 (5 bases). The V gene's germline CDR1 is KGHSH and CDR2 LQKENI. V was trimmed by 3 bases and J by 6 bases, leaving 11 bases between them. This CDR3 has 13 residues. Written as DNA, the CDR3 is TGTGCCAGCTCACCGGACGCGGGGGATGGCTACACCTTC. Translating gives CASSPDAGDGYTF.

CDR3 sequence (DNA): TGTGCCAGCAGCCTTACGACAGGGACTGGAAACACCATATATTTT. Amino acid sequence: CASSLTTGTGNTIYF. The J gene is TRBJ1-3, the V gene TRBV7-2; TRBD1 aligns across 7 bases. The CDR3 loop spans 15 amino acids. Per the germline V gene, CDR1 is SGHTA and CDR2 is FQGNSA. Trimming at V came to 5 bases and at J to 2 bases, leaving 6 bases not matched to a gene.

The V call is TRBV4-1, the J call TRBJ2-7; 7 bases align to TRBD2. Trimming cost V 2 bases and J 0 bases; bases outside gene matches: 10. This CDR3 has 17 residues. The germline gives CDR1 MGHRA, CDR2 YSYEKL. CDR3 region: CASSQPLLASDSYEQYF. The CDR3 coding sequence is TGCGCCAGCAGCCAACCCTTACTAGCGTCGGACTCCTACGAGCAGTACTTC.

The sample holds one count of this clone. This sequence joins TRBV19 and TRBJ1-5; D may be TRBD1 (5 bases). Looked up from germline, CDR1 is LNHDA and CDR2 is SQIVND (reference sequence). Trimming cost V 4 bases and J 0 bases, with 10 bases left between them. The CDR3 runs 15 residues. CDR3 loop: CASSNFRDSNQPQHF. In DNA form, the CDR3 reads TGTGCCAGTAGTAATTTCAGGGATAGCAATCAGCCCCAGCATTTT.

Worth noting for this clone: This sample also contains other DNA sequences that code for the same CDR3. The chain couples TRBV5-1 to TRBJ2-5; no reliable D call. The CDR3 loop spans 11 amino acids. V gave up 5 bases and J gave up 2 bases, with 4 bases separating them. Per germline, CDR1 SGHRS and CDR2 YFSETQ. The CDR3 nucleotides are TGCGCCAGCAGTTTACAAGAGACCCAGTACTTC. Amino acid sequence: CASSLQETQYF.

The genes are TRBV6-6 and TRBJ2-1; D is undetermined. CDR1 and CDR2 from the germline V gene are MNHNY and SVGAGI (reference sequence). The germline V and J ends were trimmed by 10 bases and 5 bases, with 12 bases remaining between them. The CDR3 length is 12 residues. CDR3 nucleotides: TGTGCCACCGACGACCGGGACAATGAGCAGTTCTTC. Its translation: CATDDRDNEQFF.

This clone has a handful of counts. The rearrangement uses TRBV4-1 and TRBJ2-5, with a tentative D call TRBD2 (6 bases). This CDR3 region has 15 residues. CDR1 and CDR2 (germline): MGHRA, YSYEKL. V was pared by 1 base and J by 3 bases, with 12 bases between. The DNA for the CDR3 is TGCGCCAGCAGCCAAGCGACTAGGATGAAAGAGACCCAGTACTTC. This translates into CASSQATRMKETQYF.

V is TRBV5-4 and J is TRBJ1-4; weak D call: TRBD1 (6 bases). This CDR3 spans 19 amino acids. The ends were cut back, 3 bases at V and 0 bases at J, with 21 bases in the middle. Germline V gene data show CDR1 as SGHNT and CDR2 as YYREEE (reference sequence). CDR3 loop: CASSSETGSAPATNEKLFF. In nucleotides, the CDR3 is TGTGCCAGCAGCTCCGAGACAGGATCCGCTCCTGCAACTAATGAAAAACTGTTTTTT.

The chain is built from TRBV7-9 and TRBJ2-3; TRBD1 agrees at 8 bases. This CDR3 comprises 13 residues. Germline-derived CDR1 and CDR2 are SEHNR and FQNEAQ (reference sequence). V dropped 5 bases and J dropped 4; count of bases not matched to a gene: 2. The CDR3 DNA reads as TGTGCCAGCAGCCTACAGGGGGCAGATACGCAGTATTTT. Translation: CASSLQGADTQYF.